These 29 T cell receptor beta chains originate from one sample sequenced in a study of blood T cell repertoires in COVID-19. Profiling relied on immunoSEQ multiplex PCR, and the TCRdb table lists in-frame clones only, not all of them. The table includes 50,000 to 55,000 clones, 70% to 85% detected once. The sample taken for sequencing was peripheral blood. The receptor set was obtained from a man older than 75 with COVID-19, enrolled during active disease.

V gene TRBV2 combines with J gene TRBJ1-4; D gene uncertain. Germline V lookup: CDR1 SNHLY, CDR2 FYNNEI. Trimming removed 7 bases from V and 6 bases from J, with 9 bases in between. The CDR3 covers 12 residues. The CDR3 region is CASNSVYEKLFF. In DNA form, the CDR3 reads TGTGCCAGCAATTCAGTCTATGAAAAACTGTTTTTT.

This sequence joins TRBV5-4 and TRBJ2-6; no reliable D call. CDR1 and CDR2 (germline): SGHNT, YYREEE (reference sequence). Trimming took off 4 bases at V and 2 bases at J, with 13 bases between the two ends. This CDR3 has 16 residues. CDR3 sequence: CASSIKSGAGANVLTF. The CDR3 bases are TGTGCCAGCAGCATCAAGTCCGGAGCTGGGGCCAACGTCCTGACTTTC.

The J gene is TRBJ2-3, the V gene TRBV19, with TRBD2 identical over 7 bases. Germline V gives CDR1 LNHDA, CDR2 SQIVND (reference sequence). Germline trimming cut 5 bases from V and 7 bases from J; bases unmatched to any gene: 9. The CDR3 consists of 14 residues. Here the CDR3 reads CASSERTRTNTQYF. CDR3 DNA: TGTGCCAGTAGTGAGCGGACTAGGACGAATACGCAGTATTTT.

The chain links TRBV30 to TRBJ1-1; D not certain. Germline V gene sequence: CDR1 GTSNPN, CDR2 SVGIG (reference sequence). The CDR3 length is 13 residues. The V end lost 2 bases, the J end lost 11 bases, and 18 bases lay between the germline ends. The CDR3 sequence is CAWSPREGNRAFF. CDR3 in DNA: TGTGCCTGGAGTCCCCGCGAGGGCAACCGTGCTTTCTTT.

The V and J genes are TRBV27 and TRBJ2-7; 7 nucleotides match TRBD1. The trim removed 5 bases at V and 2 bases at J, leaving 15 bases unmatched. The CDR3 spans 17 residues. Germline lookup yields CDR1 MNHEY and CDR2 SMNVEV (reference sequence). The CDR3, as DNA: TGTGCCAGCAGTCCAGGGACAGCTTACCAAAGGACCTACGAGCAGTACTTC. Translating it yields CASSPGTAYQRTYEQYF.

This clone was counted only a few times. This chain links TRBV30 with TRBJ1-5; 8 bases align to TRBD1. Germline V gene data show CDR1 as GTSNPN and CDR2 as SVGIG (reference sequence). V was pared by 5 bases and J by 3 bases, with 3 bases of the junction left unmatched. The length of the CDR3 is 13 residues. The CDR3 spells CAWETGVNQPQHF. The CDR3 nucleotides are TGTGCCTGGGAGACAGGGGTCAATCAGCCCCAGCATTTT.

The genes are TRBV5-1 and TRBJ2-3; weak D call: TRBD1 (5 bases). The germline V gene has CDR1 SGHRS and CDR2 YFSETQ. V lost 1 base to trimming and J lost 3 bases, with 15 bases between them. This CDR3 spans 16 amino acids. The CDR3 nucleotides read TGCGCCAGCAGCTTGAATCCGCAGGGTGGGACAGATACGCAGTATTTT. Protein product: CASSLNPQGGTDTQYF.

This rearrangement joins TRBV5-6 to TRBJ1-2; possibly TRBD1 for D (6 bases). CDR1 and CDR2 (germline): SGHDT, YYEEEE. The V end was cut by 0 bases, the J end by 0 bases, with 12 bases between. The CDR3 contains 16 residues. Written as DNA, the CDR3 is TGTGCCAGCAGCTTGGTCCTGGACAGTTCTAACTATGGCTACACCTTC. Translated, it gives CASSLVLDSSNYGYTF.

The J gene is TRBJ2-2, the V gene TRBV28; D is ambiguous. Germline CDR1 reads MDHEN; CDR2 reads SYDVKM. The V and J ends lost 4 bases and 8 bases respectively, with 2 bases between them. This CDR3 contains 10 residues. CDR3 sequence reads: CASSSGELFF. The CDR3 DNA sequence: TGTGCCAGCAGTTCTGGGGAGCTGTTTTTT. Full variable domain (missing parts from reference TRBV28 and TRBJ2-2): DVKVTQSSRYLVKRTGEKVFLECVQDMDHENMFWYRQDPGLGLRLIYFSYDVKMKEKGDIPEGYSVSREKKERFSLILESASTNQTSMYLCASSSGELFFGEGSRLTVL.

This CDR3 reads CASSSGTSGGVTDTQYF. The CDR3 DNA is TGTGCCAGCAGCTCCGGGACTAGCGGGGGTGTCACAGATACGCAGTATTTT. The chain links TRBV11-2 to TRBJ2-3, with 14 bases lining up with TRBD2. Per the germline V gene, CDR1 is SGHAT and CDR2 is FQNNGV. The junction had 5 bases not matched to a gene; V was cut back by 4 bases and J by 2 bases. This CDR3 has 17 amino acids.

This clone was recorded once. V is TRBV5-4 and J is TRBJ2-1; TRBD2 might be the D (6 bases). The V gene's germline CDR1 is SGHNT and CDR2 YYREEE (reference sequence). Trimming stripped 3 bases from V and 8 bases from J, with 15 bases between. This CDR3 spans 14 amino acids. The CDR3 bases are TGTGCCAGCAGCTCGGGAGCTAGCCAGGATGAGCAGTTCTTC. Its translation: CASSSGASQDEQFF.

The rearrangement links TRBV6-1 to TRBJ2-5; 12 nucleotides line up with TRBD2. The CDR3 loop spans 15 amino acids. Germline V gives CDR1 MNHNS, CDR2 SASEGT. After removal of 1 base from V and 5 bases from J, the junction contained 2 bases not matched to a gene. CDR3 residues: CASSEGTSGKETQYF. The CDR3 DNA is TGTGCCAGCAGTGAAGGGACTAGCGGGAAGGAGACCCAGTACTTC.

The gene calls are TRBV7-2 and TRBJ1-2; D perhaps matches TRBD1 (5 bases). Germline V lookup: CDR1 SGHTA, CDR2 FQGNSA. This CDR3 is built from 13 residues. V was shortened by 7 bases and J by 0 bases, with 9 bases between the two germline ends. CDR3 region: CASTMTANYGYTF. The CDR3 nucleotides read TGTGCCAGCACCATGACAGCTAACTATGGCTACACCTTC.

The CDR3 DNA sequence: TGTGCCAGTAGTATTTTGGACCCTTCGTTTGGACCCAGGGACAGGGGAATGAACACTGAAGCTTTCTTT. Amino acid sequence: CASSILDPSFGPRDRGMNTEAFF. The chain uses TRBV19 and TRBJ1-1; TRBD1 matches at 10 bases. There are 23 residues in the CDR3. CDR1 and CDR2 from the germline V gene are LNHDA and SQIVND (reference sequence). Losses at the gene ends were 3 bases for V and 0 bases for J; bases not matched to a gene: 25.

This rearrangement joins TRBV6-6 to TRBJ1-2, with D possibly TRBD1 on 6 matching bases. CDR3 size: 16 residues. Trimming shortened V by 7 bases and J by 0 bases, and 18 bases separated the two germline ends. CDR1 and CDR2 from the germline V gene are MNHNY and SVGAGI (reference sequence). CDR3 region: CASTFGQQRANYGYTF. CDR3 sequence (DNA): TGTGCCAGCACCTTCGGACAGCAAAGAGCTAACTATGGCTACACCTTC.

The CDR3 sequence is CAISNLESRETNTEAFF. The CDR3 coding sequence is TGTGCCATCAGTAACTTGGAAAGCAGGGAAACAAACACTGAAGCTTTCTTT. The gene calls are TRBV10-3 and TRBJ1-1, with D perhaps TRBD1 (5 bases). Trimming removed 5 bases at V and 2 bases at J, with 21 bases between. Germline assignment: CDR1 ENHRY and CDR2 SYGVKD. The CDR3 is 17 residues long.

The rearrangement joins TRBV9 to TRBJ2-7; 7 bases line up with TRBD2. The CDR3 runs to 16 residues. Unmatched junction bases numbered 13, after V lost 4 bases and J lost 3 bases. CDR1 and CDR2 (germline): SGDLS, YYNGEE. CDR3 DNA: TGTGCCAGCAGCCTGGGGGGGATATGGGGCCACTACGAGCAGTACGTC. It translates to CASSLGGIWGHYEQYV.

In nucleotides, the CDR3 is TGTGCCATCAGCAGGACACTTAACACTGAAGCTTTCTTT. Its protein product is CAISRTLNTEAFF. This chain uses TRBV10-3 with TRBJ1-1, with D possibly TRBD1 on 5 matching bases. This CDR3 comprises 13 residues. Germline V gene lookup returns CDR1 ENHRY and CDR2 SYGVKD. V dropped 6 bases and J dropped 2 bases, with 10 bases sitting between them.

The J gene is TRBJ2-3, the V gene TRBV28, with D perhaps TRBD1 (6 bases). The CDR3 is 14 amino acids. V was pared by 7 bases and J by 0 bases, with 11 bases between. The germline CDR1 and CDR2 sequences are MDHEN and SYDVKM. The CDR3 sequence is CASMGTPSTDTQYF. CDR3 nucleotide sequence: TGTGCCAGCATGGGGACACCTAGCACAGATACGCAGTATTTT.

This rearrangement joins TRBV18 to TRBJ2-5, with 9 positions matching TRBD2. The CDR3 is 16 residues long. Germline trimming cut 3 bases from V and 2 bases from J; bases unmatched to any gene: 7. In germline, CDR1 is KGHSH, CDR2 LQKENI. Here the CDR3 reads CASSPSSSGGQETQYF. In nucleotides, the CDR3 is TGTGCCAGCTCACCTAGTTCCAGCGGGGGGCAAGAGACCCAGTACTTC.

This chain uses TRBV2 with TRBJ1-6; 9 bases are shared with TRBD1. The CDR3 length is 15 residues. The V gene end was trimmed by 6 bases and the J gene end by 10 bases; junction bases not matched to a gene: 10. Looked up from germline, CDR1 is SNHLY and CDR2 is FYNNEI. In nucleotides, the CDR3 is TGTGCCAGCAGGCACGGGGACAGGGAAAACTCACCCCTCCACTTT. Translated: CASRHGDRENSPLHF.

This clone was observed a handful of times. The genes are TRBV7-3 and TRBJ2-6; D gene ambiguous. V was shortened by 3 bases and J by 0 bases, with 6 bases between the two germline ends. Germline V gene data show CDR1 as SGHTA and CDR2 as FQGTGA. The CDR3 has 15 amino acids. CDR3 in amino acids: CASSLTLSGANVLTF. In DNA form, the CDR3 reads TGTGCCAGCAGCTTGACACTCTCTGGGGCCAACGTCCTGACTTTC. The variable domain in full, completed from reference TRBV7-3 and TRBJ2-6, reads GAGVSQTPSNKVTEKGKYVELRCDPISGHTALYWYRQSLGQGPEFLIYFQGTGAADDSGLPNDRFFAVRPEGSVSTLKIQRTERGDSAVYLCASSLTLSGANVLTFGAGSRLTVL.

The J gene is TRBJ1-2, the V gene TRBV28; tentative D call: TRBD1 (5 bases). The germline V gene has CDR1 MDHEN and CDR2 SYDVKM. V was pared by 5 bases and J by 7 bases, with 20 bases between. The CDR3 contains 15 residues. CDR3 coding DNA: TGTGCCAGCAGTCTCAAGGGGTCCCCCGCTATTGGCTACACCTTC. Its protein is CASSLKGSPAIGYTF.

The chain uses TRBV19 and TRBJ1-1; 7 positions agree with TRBD1. The CDR3 sequence is 12 residues long. Looked up from germline, CDR1 is LNHDA and CDR2 is SQIVND (reference sequence). V shed 10 bases and J 11 bases; nucleotides not matched to a gene: 13. This chain's CDR3 is CATLQTGSTAFF. The CDR3 DNA is TGTGCCACGCTGCAGACAGGGAGTACGGCTTTCTTT.

The chain combines TRBV7-9 with TRBJ1-5; D gene unclear. The CDR3 is made up of 13 amino acids. Germline-derived CDR1 and CDR2 are SEHNR and FQNEAQ (reference sequence). With 5 bases removed from V and 2 bases from J, the gap between germline ends came to 7 bases. This CDR3 is CASSPRGNQPQHF. The DNA of the CDR3 is TGTGCCAGCAGCCCTCGGGGCAATCAGCCCCAGCATTTT.

This clone was seen more than once but under ten times. The J gene is TRBJ1-2, the V gene TRBV24-1, with D perhaps TRBD1 (6 bases). The germline CDR1 and CDR2 sequences are KGHDR and SFDVKD. V shed 4 bases and J shed 2 bases, with 16 bases lying between them. The CDR3 covers 16 residues. The DNA of the CDR3 is TGTGCCACCAGTGACCCTACCGGGACACCAAACTATGGCTACACCTTC. Its protein product is CATSDPTGTPNYGYTF.

The J gene is TRBJ2-1, the V gene TRBV10-3; TRBD2 aligns across 9 bases. The CDR3 totals 15 residues. Germline CDR1 ENHRY, CDR2 SYGVKD. J gave up 0 bases and V 4 bases, and 1 base lay outside the gene matches. For the CDR3, the DNA is TGTGCCATCAGTGGGACTAGCGACTCCTACAATGAGCAGTTCTTC. This translates into CAISGTSDSYNEQFF.

The sample holds one count of this clone. This chain joins TRBV6-5 and TRBJ1-1; 7 nucleotides align to TRBD1. Per the germline V gene, CDR1 is MNHEY and CDR2 is SVGAGI. Trimming cost V 2 bases and J 11 bases; bases outside gene matches: 17. The CDR3 consists of 16 residues. DNA of the CDR3: TGTGCCAGCAGTTACAAGCCTACAGGGGACGGAGGTGATGCTTTCTTT. Translating it yields CASSYKPTGDGGDAFF.

V and J are TRBV7-9 and TRBJ2-5; 8 positions match TRBD2. Germline CDR1 reads SEHNR; CDR2 reads FQNEAQ (reference sequence). The trim removed 5 bases at V and 9 bases at J, leaving 11 bases unmatched. There are 14 residues in the CDR3. For the CDR3, the DNA is TGTGCCAGCAGCCCGCCGGGAGGGGAAGGGGCCCAGTACTTC. Translating it yields CASSPPGGEGAQYF.